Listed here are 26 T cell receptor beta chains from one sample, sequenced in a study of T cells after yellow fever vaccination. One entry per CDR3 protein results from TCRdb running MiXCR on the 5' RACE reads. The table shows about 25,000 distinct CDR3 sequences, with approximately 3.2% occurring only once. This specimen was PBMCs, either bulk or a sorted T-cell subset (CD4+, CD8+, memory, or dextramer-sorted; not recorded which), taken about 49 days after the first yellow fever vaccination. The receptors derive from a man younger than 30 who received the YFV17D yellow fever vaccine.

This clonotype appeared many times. This CDR3 reads CASSRGQIEQYF. As DNA, the CDR3 is TGTGCCAGCAGCAGGGGGCAAATCGAGCAGTACTTC. The chain carries TRBV13 and TRBJ2-7; TRBD1 matches 7 bases. V lost 5 bases and J lost 6; bases outside the gene matches: 4. CDR1 is PRHDT and CDR2 is FYEKMQ in the germline V gene (reference sequence). The CDR3 runs to 12 residues.

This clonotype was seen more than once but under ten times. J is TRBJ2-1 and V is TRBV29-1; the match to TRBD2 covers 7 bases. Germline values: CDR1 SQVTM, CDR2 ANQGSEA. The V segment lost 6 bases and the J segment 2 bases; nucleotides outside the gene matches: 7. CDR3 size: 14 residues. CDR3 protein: CSVDRGDAYNEQFF. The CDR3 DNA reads TGCAGCGTAGACCGGGGGGACGCCTACAATGAGCAGTTCTTC.

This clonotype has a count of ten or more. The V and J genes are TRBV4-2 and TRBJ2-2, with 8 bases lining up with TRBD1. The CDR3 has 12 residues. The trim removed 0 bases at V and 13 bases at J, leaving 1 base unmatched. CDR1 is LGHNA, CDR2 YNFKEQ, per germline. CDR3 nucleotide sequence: TGTGCCAGCAGCCAAGATGACAGGGGGCTGTTTTTT. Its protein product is CASSQDDRGLFF.

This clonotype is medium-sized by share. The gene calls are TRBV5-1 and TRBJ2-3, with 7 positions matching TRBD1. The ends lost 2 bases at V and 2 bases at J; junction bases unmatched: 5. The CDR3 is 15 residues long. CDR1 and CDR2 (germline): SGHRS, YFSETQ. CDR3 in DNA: TGCGCCAGCAGCTTCGGGACAGCCTCCACAGATACGCAGTATTTT. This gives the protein CASSFGTASTDTQYF.

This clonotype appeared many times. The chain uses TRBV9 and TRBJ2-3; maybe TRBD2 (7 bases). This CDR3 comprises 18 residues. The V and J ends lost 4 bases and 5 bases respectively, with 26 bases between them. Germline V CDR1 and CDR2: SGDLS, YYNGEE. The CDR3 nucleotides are TGTGCCAGCAGCCTAGAGTGGGGGGGGGGCCCTACCGGAGATACGCAGTATTTT. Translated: CASSLEWGGGPTGDTQYF.

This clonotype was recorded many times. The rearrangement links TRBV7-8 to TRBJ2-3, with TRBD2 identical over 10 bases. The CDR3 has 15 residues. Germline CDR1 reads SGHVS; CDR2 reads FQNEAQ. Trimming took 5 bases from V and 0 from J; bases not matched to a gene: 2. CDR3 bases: TGTGCCAGCAGCCCACTAGCGGGGAGCACAGATACGCAGTATTTT. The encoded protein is CASSPLAGSTDTQYF. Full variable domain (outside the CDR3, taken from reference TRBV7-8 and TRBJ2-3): GAGVSQSPRYKVAKRGQDVALRCDPISGHVSLFWYQQALGQGPEFLTYFQNEAQLDKSGLPSDRFFAERPEGSVSTLKIQRTQQEDSAVYLCASSPLAGSTDTQYFGPGTRLTVL.

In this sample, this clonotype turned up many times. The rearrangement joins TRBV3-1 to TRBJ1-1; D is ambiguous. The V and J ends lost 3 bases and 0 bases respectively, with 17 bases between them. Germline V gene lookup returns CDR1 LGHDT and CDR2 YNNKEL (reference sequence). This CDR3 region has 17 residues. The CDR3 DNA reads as TGTGCCAGCAGCCAGGATCAGCCAGATAGACTGAACACTGAAGCTTTCTTT. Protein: CASSQDQPDRLNTEAFF.

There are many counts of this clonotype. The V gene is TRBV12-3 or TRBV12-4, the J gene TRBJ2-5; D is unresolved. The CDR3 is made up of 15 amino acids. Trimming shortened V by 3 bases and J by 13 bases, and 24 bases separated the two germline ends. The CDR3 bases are TGTGCCAGCAGTTTTCCTGACTCCACAACACTAAAGCGGTACTTC. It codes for CASSFPDSTTLKRYF.

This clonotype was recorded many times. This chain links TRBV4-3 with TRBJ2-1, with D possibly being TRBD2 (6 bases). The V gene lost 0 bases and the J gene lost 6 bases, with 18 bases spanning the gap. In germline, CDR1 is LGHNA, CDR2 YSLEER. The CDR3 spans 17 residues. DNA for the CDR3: TGCGCCAGCAGCCAAGATTATCCCCGGAGTAGCGGCAATGAGCAGTTCTTC. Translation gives CASSQDYPRSSGNEQFF.

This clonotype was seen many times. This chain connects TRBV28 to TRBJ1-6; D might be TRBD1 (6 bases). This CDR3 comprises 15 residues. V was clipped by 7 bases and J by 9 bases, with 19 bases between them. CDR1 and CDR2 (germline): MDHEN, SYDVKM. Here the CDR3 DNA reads TGTGCCAGCACCCTAGGGGGGCAGGGGCTTTCACCCCTCCACTTT. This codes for CASTLGGQGLSPLHF. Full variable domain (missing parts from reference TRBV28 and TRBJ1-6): DVKVTQSSRYLVKRTGEKVFLECVQDMDHENMFWYRQDPGLGLRLIYFSYDVKMKEKGDIPEGYSVSREKKERFSLILESASTNQTSMYLCASTLGGQGLSPLHFGNGTRLTVT.

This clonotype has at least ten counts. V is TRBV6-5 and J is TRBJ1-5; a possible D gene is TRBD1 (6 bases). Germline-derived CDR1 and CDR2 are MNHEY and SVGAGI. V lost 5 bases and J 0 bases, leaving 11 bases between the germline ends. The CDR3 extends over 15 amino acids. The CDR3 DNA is TGTGCCAGCAGTCCAGGACAGTTTAGCAATCAGCCCCAGCATTTT. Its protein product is CASSPGQFSNQPQHF.

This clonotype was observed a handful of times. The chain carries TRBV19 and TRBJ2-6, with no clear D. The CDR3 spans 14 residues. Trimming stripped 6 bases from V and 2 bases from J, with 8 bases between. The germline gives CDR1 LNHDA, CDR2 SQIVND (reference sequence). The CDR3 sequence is CASSRGAGANVLTF. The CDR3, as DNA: TGTGCCAGTAGCCGTGGTGCTGGGGCCAACGTCCTGACTTTC. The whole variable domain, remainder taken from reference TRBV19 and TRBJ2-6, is DGGITQSPKYLFRKEGQNVTLSCEQNLNHDAMYWYRQDPGQGLRLIYYSQIVNDFQKGDIAEGYSVSREKKESFPLTVTSAQKNPTAFYLCASSRGAGANVLTFGAGSRLTVL.

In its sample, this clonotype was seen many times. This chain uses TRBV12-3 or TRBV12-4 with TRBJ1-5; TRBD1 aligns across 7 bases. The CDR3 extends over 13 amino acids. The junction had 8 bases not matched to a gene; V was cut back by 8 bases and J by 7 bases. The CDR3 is CASGGQWDQPQHF. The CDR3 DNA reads TGTGCCAGCGGGGGACAGTGGGACCAGCCCCAGCATTTT.

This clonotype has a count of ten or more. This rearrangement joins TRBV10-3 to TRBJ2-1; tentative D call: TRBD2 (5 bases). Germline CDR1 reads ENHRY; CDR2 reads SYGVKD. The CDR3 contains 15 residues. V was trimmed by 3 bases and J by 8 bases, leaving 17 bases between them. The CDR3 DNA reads TGTGCCATCAGTGATTGGGAGACTGGAGGAGATGAGCAGTTCTTC. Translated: CAISDWETGGDEQFF.

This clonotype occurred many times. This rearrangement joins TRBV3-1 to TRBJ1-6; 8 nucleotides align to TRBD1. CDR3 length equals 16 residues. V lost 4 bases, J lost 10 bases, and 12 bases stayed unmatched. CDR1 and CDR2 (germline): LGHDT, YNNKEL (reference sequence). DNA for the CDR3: TGTGCCAGCAGCCCTTACAGGGGGGGCTTTGGGTCACCCCTCCACTTT. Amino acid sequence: CASSPYRGGFGSPLHF.

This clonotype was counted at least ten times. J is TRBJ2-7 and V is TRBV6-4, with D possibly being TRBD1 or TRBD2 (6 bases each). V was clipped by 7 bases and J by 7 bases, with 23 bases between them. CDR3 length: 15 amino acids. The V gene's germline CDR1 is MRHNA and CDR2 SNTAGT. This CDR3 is CASTGGQHVLGEQYV. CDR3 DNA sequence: TGTGCCAGCACCGGGGGACAACACGTACTGGGGGAGCAGTACGTC.

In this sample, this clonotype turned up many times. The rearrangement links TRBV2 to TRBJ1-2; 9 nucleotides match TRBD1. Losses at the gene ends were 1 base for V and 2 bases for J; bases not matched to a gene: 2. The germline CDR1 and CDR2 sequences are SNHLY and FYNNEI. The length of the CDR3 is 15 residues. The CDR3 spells CASSEGQGENYGYTF. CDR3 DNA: TGTGCCAGCAGTGAAGGACAGGGGGAAAACTATGGCTACACCTTC.

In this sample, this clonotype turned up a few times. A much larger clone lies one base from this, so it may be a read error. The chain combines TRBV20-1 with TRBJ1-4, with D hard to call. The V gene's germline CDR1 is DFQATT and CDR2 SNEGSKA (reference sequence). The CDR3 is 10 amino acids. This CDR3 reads CCAGSVKLFF. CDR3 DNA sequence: TGCTGTGCGGGGAGCGTAAAACTGTTTTTT.

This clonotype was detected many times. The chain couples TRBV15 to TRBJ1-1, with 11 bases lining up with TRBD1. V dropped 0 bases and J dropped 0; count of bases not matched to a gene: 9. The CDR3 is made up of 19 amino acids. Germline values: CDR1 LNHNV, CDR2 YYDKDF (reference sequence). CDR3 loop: CATSRDPWTGGLMNTEAFF. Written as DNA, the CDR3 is TGTGCCACCAGCAGAGATCCTTGGACAGGGGGCCTTATGAACACTGAAGCTTTCTTT.

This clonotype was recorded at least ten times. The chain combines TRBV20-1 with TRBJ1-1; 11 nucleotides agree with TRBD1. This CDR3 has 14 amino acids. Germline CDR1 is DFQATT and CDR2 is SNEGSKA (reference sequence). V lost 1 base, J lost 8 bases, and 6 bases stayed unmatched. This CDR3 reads CSARVPGQGGEAFF. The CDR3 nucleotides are TGCAGTGCTAGAGTCCCGGGACAGGGGGGGGAAGCTTTCTTT.

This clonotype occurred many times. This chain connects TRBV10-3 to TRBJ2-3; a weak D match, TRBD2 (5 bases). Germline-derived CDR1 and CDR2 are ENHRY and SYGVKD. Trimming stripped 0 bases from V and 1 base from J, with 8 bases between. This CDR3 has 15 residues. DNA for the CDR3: TGTGCCATCAGTGAGTCGAGGCGGGGCACAGATACGCAGTATTTT. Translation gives CAISESRRGTDTQYF.

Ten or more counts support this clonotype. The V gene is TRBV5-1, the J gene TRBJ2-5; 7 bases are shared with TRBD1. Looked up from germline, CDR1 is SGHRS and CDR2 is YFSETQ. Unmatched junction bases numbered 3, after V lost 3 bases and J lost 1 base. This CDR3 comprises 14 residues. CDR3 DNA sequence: TGCGCCAGCAGCTCACAGGGGACCCAAGAGACCCAGTACTTC. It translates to CASSSQGTQETQYF.

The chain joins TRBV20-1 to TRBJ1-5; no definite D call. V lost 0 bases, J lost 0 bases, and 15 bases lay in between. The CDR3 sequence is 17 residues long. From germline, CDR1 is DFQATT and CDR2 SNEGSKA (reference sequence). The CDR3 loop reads CSARDPAGPYSNQPQHF. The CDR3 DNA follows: TGCAGTGCTAGAGATCCCGCAGGACCCTATAGCAATCAGCCCCAGCATTTT.

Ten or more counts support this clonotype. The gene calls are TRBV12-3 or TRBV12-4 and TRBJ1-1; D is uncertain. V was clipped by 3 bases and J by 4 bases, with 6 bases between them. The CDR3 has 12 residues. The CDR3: CASSFEFTEAFF. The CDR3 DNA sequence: TGTGCCAGCAGTTTCGAATTCACTGAAGCTTTCTTT.

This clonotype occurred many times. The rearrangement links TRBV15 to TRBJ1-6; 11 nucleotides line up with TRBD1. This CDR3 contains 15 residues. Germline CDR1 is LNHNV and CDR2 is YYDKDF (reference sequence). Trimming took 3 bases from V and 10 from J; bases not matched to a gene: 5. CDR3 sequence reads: CATSRAGTGGSPLHF. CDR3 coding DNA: TGTGCCACCAGCAGGGCCGGGACAGGGGGATCACCCCTCCACTTT.

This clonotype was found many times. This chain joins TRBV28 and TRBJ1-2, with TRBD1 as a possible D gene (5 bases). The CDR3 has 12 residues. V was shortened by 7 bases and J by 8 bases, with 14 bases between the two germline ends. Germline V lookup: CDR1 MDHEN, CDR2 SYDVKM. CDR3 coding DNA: TGTGCCAGCACCCTCTGGGGGTCCGGCTACACCTTC. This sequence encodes CASTLWGSGYTF.